The clone carrying this T cell receptor beta chain was observed a handful of times. Trimming cost V 4 bases and J 10 bases, with 19 bases left between them. CDR3 length: 14 amino acids. CDR1 is LGHDT and CDR2 is YNNKEL in the germline V gene (reference sequence). Assay used: immunoSEQ multiplex PCR; TCRdb lists only in-frame clones, some missing. This table holds fewer than 120,000 clones, about 72% found once. The data were taken from a study of blood T cell repertoires in COVID-19. The sequenced material came from peripheral blood. V and J are TRBV3-1 (or the pseudogene TRBV3-2) and TRBJ1-1; D not resolved. This TCR was recovered from an older woman with acute or convalescent COVID-19. Written as DNA, the CDR3 is TGTGCCAGCAGCCTGACCGGAGGTTCAGGTCGAGCTTTCTTT. As protein: CASSLTGGSGRAFF.